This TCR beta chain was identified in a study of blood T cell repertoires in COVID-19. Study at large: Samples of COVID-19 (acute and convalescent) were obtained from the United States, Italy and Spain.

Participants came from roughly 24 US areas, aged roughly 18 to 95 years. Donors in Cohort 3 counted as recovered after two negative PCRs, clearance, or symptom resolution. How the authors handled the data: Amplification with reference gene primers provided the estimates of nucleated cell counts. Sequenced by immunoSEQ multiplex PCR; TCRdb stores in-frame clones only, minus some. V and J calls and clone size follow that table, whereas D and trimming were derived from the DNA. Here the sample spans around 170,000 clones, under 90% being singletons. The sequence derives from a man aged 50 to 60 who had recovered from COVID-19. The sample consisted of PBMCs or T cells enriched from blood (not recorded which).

DNA for the CDR3: TGTGCCAGCTCACATGGCACAGGGCAGGGAGAGACCCAGTACTTC. Encoded protein: CASSHGTGQGETQYF. V usage is TRBV18 and J usage is TRBJ2-5; D may be TRBD1 (6 bases). V lost 4 bases and J lost 4, with 16 bases in between. The CDR3 spans 15 residues. Germline loops: CDR1 KGHSH, CDR2 LQKENI.